A selection of T cell receptor beta chains follows, all from one sample in a study of shared clonotypes between healthy human individuals. The data were produced by immunoSEQ multiplex PCR, yet TCRdb's version contains in-frame clones alone and is incomplete. This sample has 400,000 to 550,000 clones, with 79% found just once. Sequenced input: PBMCs. The receptors shown here come from a woman between 40 and 55 years old in good health. Some clones in this sample may be carry-over from other donors' samples. The CDR3 runs from the conserved cysteine through the conserved F or W. D genes are given only for firm matches. Clone size is shown for a subset of rows, as once, few, many or a class of expanded clone.

V	J	size	D	length	DNA	CDR3
TRBV2	TRBJ2-2	.	.	15	TGTGCCAGCAGTGTCGGGGGGCCGGGCACCGGGGAGCTGTTTTTT	CASSVGGPGTGELFF
TRBV6-5	TRBJ2-4	.	TRBD2	14	TGTGCCAGCAGCCGCCTAGCGGGGGAAAACATTCAGTACTTC	CASSRLAGENIQYF
TRBV18	TRBJ2-1	.	TRBD2	15	TGTGCCAGCTCTCAGGCTACTAGCGGGAGCAATGAGCAGTTCTTC	CASSQATSGSNEQFF
TRBV11-2	TRBJ2-2	.	.	15	TGTGCCAGCAGCCTAGCAGGCGGGGACACCGGGGAGCTGTTTTTT	CASSLAGGDTGELFF
TRBV6-6	TRBJ2-2	.	TRBD1	16	TGTGCCAGCAGCAAGGACAGGGGGGGCGGCACCGGGGAGCTGTTTTTT	CASSKDRGGGTGELFF
TRBV21-1	TRBJ2-1	.	.	14	TGTGCCAGCAGCAAACGCGGGAACTACAATGAGCAGTTCTTC	CASSKRGNYNEQFF
TRBV5-1	TRBJ2-2	.	.	14	TGCGCCAGCAGCTTGAGAGGGGACACCGGGGAGCTGTTTTTT	CASSLRGDTGELFF
TRBV30	TRBJ2-1	.	.	18	TGTGCCTGGAGTGTACAGTGGGCAACCCGATTGCTTGGAGTGGAGCAGTTCTTC	CAWSVQWATRLLGVEQFF
TRBV2	TRBJ1-3	.	.	14	TGTGCCAGCAGCGGGGAGGGGCCTGGAAACACCATATATTTT	CASSGEGPGNTIYF
TRBV4-1	TRBJ1-2	.	.	15	TGCGCCAGCAGCCCCTGGACAGACTCTAACTATGGCTACACCTTC	CASSPWTDSNYGYTF
TRBV2	TRBJ1-2	many	.	13	TGTGCCAGCAGTGGGGGGCAGAACTATGGCTACACCTTC	CASSGGQNYGYTF
TRBV27	TRBJ2-1	once	.	15	TGTGCCAGCAGTCCGACCCCGGGACCCCTCGAATGGCAGTTCTTC	CASSPTPGPLEWQFF
TRBV10-3	TRBJ1-4	.	.	14	TGTGCCATCAAGCAGGACAGAACTAATGAAAAACTGTTTTTT	CAIKQDRTNEKLFF
TRBV4-3	TRBJ1-5	once	.	13	TGCGCCAGCAGCCAGGAGAGATATCAGCCCCAGCATTTT	CASSQERYQPQHF
TRBV7-6	TRBJ1-3	.	.	15	TGTGCCAGCAGCGCGGACGTGCGCTCTGGAAACACCATATATTTT	CASSADVRSGNTIYF